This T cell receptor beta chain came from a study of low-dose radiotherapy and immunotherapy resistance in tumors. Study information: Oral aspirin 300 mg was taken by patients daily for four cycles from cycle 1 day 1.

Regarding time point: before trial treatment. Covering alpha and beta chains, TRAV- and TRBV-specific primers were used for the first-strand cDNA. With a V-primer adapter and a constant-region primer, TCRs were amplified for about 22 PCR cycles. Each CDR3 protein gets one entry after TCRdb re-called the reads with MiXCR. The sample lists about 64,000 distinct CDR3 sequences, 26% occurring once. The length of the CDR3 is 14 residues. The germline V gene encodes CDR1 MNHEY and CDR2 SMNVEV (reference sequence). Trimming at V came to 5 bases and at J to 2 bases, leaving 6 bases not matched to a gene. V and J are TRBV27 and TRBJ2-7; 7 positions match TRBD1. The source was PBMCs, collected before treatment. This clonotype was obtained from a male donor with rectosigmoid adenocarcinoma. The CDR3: CASSAGGHAYEQYF. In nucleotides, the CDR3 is TGTGCCAGCAGTGCAGGGGGTCATGCCTACGAGCAGTACTTC.